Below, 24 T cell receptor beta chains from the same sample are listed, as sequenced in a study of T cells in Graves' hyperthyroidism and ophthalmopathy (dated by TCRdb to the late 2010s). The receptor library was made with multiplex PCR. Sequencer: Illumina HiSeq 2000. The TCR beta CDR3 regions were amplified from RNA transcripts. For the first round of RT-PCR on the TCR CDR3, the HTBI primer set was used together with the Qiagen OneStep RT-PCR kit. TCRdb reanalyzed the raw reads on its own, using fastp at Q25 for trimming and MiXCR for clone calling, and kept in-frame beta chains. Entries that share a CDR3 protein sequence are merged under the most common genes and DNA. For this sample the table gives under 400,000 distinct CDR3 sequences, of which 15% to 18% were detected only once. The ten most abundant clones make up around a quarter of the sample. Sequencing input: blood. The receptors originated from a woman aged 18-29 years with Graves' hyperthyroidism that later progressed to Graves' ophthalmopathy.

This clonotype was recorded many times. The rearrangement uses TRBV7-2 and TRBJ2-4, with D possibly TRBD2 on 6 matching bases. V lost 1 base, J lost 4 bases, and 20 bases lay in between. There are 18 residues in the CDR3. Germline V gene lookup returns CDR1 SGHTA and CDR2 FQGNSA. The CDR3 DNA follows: TGTGCCAGCAGCTTAGTAGTATTCGCGGGGTCCGGGAAAAACATTCAGTACTTC. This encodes CASSLVVFAGSGKNIQYF.

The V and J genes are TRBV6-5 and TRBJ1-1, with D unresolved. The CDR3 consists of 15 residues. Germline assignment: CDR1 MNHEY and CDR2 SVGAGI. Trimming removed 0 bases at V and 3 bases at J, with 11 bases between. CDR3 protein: CASSYSSRSDTEAFF. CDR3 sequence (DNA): TGTGCCAGCAGTTACTCGAGCAGGTCGGACACTGAAGCTTTCTTT.

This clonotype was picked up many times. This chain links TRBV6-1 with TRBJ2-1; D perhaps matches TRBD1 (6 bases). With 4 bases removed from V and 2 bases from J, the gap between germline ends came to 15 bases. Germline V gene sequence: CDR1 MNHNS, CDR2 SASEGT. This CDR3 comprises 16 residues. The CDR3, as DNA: TGTGCCAGCAGTGTAGGGACAATCGTTACCTACAATGAGCAGTTCTTC. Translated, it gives CASSVGTIVTYNEQFF.

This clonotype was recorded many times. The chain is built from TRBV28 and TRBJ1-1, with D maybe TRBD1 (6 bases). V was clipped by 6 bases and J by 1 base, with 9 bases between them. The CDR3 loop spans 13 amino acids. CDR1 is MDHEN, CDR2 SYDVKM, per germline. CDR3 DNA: TGTGCCAGCAGGGTACAGGGGAACACTGAAGCTTTCTTT. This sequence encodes CASRVQGNTEAFF. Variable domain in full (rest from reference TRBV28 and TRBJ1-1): DVKVTQSSRYLVKRTGEKVFLECVQDMDHENMFWYRQDPGLGLRLIYFSYDVKMKEKGDIPEGYSVSREKKERFSLILESASTNQTSMYLCASRVQGNTEAFFGQGTRLTVV.

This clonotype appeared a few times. The CDR3 reads CATVGGQSYNEQFF. DNA of the CDR3: TGTGCCACCGTGGGCGGCCAATCCTACAATGAGCAGTTCTTC. The V call is TRBV12-3 or TRBV12-4, the J call TRBJ2-1; D is unresolved. The CDR3 contains 14 residues. Trimming shortened V by 10 bases and J by 1 base, and 14 bases separated the two germline ends.

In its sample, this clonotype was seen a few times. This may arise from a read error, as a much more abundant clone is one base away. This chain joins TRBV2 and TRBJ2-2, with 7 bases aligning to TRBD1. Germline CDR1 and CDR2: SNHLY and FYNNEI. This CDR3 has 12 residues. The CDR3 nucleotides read TGTGCCAGCGGAACAGGGGCCGGGAAGCTGTTTTTT. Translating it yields CASGTGAGKLFF.

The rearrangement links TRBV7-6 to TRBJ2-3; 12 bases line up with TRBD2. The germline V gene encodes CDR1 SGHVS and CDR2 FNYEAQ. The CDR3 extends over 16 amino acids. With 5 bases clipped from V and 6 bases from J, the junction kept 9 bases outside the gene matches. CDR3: CASSTRTSGRSDTQYF. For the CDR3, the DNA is TGTGCCAGCAGCACCCGTACTAGCGGGAGGTCCGATACGCAGTATTTT.

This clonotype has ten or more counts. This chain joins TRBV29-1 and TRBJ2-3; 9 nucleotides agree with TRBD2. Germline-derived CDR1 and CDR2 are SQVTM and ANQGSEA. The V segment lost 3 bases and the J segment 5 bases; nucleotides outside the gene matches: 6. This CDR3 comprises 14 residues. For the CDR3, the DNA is TGCAGCGTTGACGGCGCGGGAGGGGGAGATACGCAGTATTTT. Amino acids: CSVDGAGGGDTQYF.

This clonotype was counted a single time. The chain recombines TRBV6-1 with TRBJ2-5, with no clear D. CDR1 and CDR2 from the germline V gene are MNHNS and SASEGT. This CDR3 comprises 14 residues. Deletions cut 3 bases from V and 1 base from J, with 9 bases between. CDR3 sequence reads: CASSDGYTQETQYF. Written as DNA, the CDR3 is TGTGCCAGCAGTGATGGATACACCCAAGAGACCCAGTACTTC.

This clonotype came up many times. The CDR3: CSARPTTGYQETQYF. The CDR3 DNA is TGCAGTGCTAGACCCACGACAGGGTACCAAGAGACCCAGTACTTC. The rearrangement uses TRBV20-1 and TRBJ2-5; 7 bases line up with TRBD1. The junction had 6 bases not matched to a gene; V was cut back by 2 bases and J by 0 bases. Germline V lookup: CDR1 DFQATT, CDR2 SNEGSKA (reference sequence). The CDR3 sequence is 15 residues long.

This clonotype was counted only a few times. DNA of the CDR3: TGTGCCAGCAGTCGCTCGGAGGTCCTCTATGGCTACACCTTC. Its translation is CASSRSEVLYGYTF. The chain employs TRBV6-5 and TRBJ1-2; no reliable D call. Per the germline V gene, CDR1 is MNHEY and CDR2 is SVGAGI. The CDR3 length is 14 residues. V lost 5 bases, J lost 4 bases, and 14 bases lay in between.

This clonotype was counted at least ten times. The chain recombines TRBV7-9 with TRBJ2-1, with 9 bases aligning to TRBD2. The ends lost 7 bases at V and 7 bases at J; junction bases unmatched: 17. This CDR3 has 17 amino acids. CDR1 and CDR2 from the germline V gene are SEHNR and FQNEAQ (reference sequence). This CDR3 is CASIHPRISGRGNEQFF. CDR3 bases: TGTGCCAGCATCCACCCACGGATTAGCGGGAGAGGGAATGAGCAGTTCTTC.

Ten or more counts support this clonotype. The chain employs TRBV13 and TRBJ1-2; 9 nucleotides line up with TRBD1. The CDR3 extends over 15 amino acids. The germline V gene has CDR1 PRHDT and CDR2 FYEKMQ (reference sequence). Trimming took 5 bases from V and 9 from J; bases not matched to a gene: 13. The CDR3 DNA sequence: TGTGCCAGCAGCCTATCCGGGACAGGGCGTGGAAGCTACACCTTC. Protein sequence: CASSLSGTGRGSYTF.

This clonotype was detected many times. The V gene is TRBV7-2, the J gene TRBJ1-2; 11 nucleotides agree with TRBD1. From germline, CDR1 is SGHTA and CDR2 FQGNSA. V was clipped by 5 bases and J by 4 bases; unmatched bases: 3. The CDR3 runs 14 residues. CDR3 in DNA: TGTGCCAGCAGCCCGGGACAGGGGGGCTATGGCTACACCTTC. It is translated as CASSPGQGGYGYTF.

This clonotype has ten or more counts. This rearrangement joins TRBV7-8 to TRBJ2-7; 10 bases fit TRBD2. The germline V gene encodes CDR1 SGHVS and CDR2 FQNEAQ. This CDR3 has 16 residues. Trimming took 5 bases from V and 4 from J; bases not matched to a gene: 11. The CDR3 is CASSILSSGRTYEQYF. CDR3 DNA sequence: TGTGCCAGCAGCATCCTATCTAGCGGGAGAACTTACGAGCAGTACTTC. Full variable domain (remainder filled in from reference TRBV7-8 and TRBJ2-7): GAGVSQSPRYKVAKRGQDVALRCDPISGHVSLFWYQQALGQGPEFLTYFQNEAQLDKSGLPSDRFFAERPEGSVSTLKIQRTQQEDSAVYLCASSILSSGRTYEQYFGPGTRLTVT.

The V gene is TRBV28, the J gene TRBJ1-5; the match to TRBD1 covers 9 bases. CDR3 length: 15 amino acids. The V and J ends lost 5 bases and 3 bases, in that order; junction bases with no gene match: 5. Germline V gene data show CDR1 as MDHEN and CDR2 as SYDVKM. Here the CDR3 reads CASSPGQGLNQPQHF. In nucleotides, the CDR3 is TGTGCCAGCAGTCCGGGACAGGGCCTCAATCAGCCCCAGCATTTT. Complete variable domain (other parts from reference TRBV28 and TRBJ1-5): DVKVTQSSRYLVKRTGEKVFLECVQDMDHENMFWYRQDPGLGLRLIYFSYDVKMKEKGDIPEGYSVSREKKERFSLILESASTNQTSMYLCASSPGQGLNQPQHFGDGTRLSIL.

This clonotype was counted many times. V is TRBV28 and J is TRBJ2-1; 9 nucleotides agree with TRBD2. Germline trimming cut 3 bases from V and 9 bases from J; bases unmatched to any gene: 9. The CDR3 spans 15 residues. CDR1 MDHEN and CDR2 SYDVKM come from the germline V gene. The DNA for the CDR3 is TGTGCCAGCAGTTTTAGCGGGAGAGACTATGGTGAGCAGTTCTTC. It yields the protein CASSFSGRDYGEQFF.

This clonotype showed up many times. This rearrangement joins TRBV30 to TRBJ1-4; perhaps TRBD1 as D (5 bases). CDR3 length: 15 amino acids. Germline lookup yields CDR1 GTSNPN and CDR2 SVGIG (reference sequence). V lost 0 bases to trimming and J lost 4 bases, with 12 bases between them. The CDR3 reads CAWSVPRGGNEKLFF. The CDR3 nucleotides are TGTGCCTGGAGTGTACCACGGGGGGGTAATGAAAAACTGTTTTTT.

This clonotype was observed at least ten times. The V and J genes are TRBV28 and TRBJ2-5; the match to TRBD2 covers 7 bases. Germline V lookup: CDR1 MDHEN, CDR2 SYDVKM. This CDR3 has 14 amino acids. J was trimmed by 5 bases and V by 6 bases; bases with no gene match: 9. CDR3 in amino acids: CASSPSREGETQYF. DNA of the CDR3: TGTGCCAGCAGCCCTTCCAGGGAGGGGGAGACCCAGTACTTC.

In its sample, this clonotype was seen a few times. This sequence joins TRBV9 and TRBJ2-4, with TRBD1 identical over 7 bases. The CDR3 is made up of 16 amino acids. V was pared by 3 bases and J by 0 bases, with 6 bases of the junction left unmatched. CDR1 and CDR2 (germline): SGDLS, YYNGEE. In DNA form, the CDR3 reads TGTGCCAGCAGCGCGGGGACAGCCCTAGCCAAAAACATTCAGTACTTC. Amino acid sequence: CASSAGTALAKNIQYF.

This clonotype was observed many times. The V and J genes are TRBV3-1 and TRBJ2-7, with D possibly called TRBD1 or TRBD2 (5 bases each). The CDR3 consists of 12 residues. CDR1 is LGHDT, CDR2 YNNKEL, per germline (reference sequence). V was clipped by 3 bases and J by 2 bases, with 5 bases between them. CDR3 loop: CASSQGPYEQYF. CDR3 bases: TGTGCCAGCAGCCAGGGACCCTACGAGCAGTACTTC.

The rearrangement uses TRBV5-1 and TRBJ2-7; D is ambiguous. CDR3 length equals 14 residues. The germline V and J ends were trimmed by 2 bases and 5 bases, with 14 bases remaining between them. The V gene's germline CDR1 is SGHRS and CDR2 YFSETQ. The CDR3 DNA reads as TGCGCCAGCAGCTTTAGAAGCATTGGAGACGAGCAGTACTTC. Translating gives CASSFRSIGDEQYF.

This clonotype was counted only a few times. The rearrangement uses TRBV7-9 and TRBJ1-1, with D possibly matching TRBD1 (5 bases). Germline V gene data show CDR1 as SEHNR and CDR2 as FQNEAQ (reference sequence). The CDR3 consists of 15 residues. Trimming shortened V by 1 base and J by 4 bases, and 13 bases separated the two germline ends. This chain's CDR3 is CASSLESWGGTEAFF. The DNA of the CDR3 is TGTGCCAGCAGCTTAGAATCGTGGGGGGGCACTGAAGCTTTCTTT.

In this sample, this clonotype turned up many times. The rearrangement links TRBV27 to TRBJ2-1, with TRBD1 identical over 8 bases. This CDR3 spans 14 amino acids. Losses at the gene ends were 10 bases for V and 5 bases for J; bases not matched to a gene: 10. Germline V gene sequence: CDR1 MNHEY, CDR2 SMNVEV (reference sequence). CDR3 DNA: TGTGCCACTACCAGAACGGACAGGGACAATGAGCAGTTCTTC. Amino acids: CATTRTDRDNEQFF.